These 18 T cell receptor beta chains share one sample of origin, sequenced in a study of blood T cell repertoires in COVID-19 (TCRdb year 2020). The library was made by the immunoSEQ multiplex PCR assay. Entries here come from immuneACCESS through TCRdb and include only in-frame sequences with V and J called. Some clones fail to appear in such tables; in the studies checked, an unresolved V gene covers under half of the shortfall, and the cause of the remainder is unknown. A total of around 230,000 clones appear in this sample, more than 80% of them only once. The ten largest make up about 4% of the sample. Sequenced material: PBMCs or T cells enriched from blood (not recorded which). These receptors all come from a woman between 35 and 50 years old with acute COVID-19.

This clone appeared a single time. V usage is TRBV6-5 and J usage is TRBJ1-1, with D hard to call. Germline assignment: CDR1 MNHEY and CDR2 SVGAGI. The V and J ends lost 7 bases and 1 base respectively, with 10 bases between them. The CDR3 spans 13 residues. The CDR3 DNA is TGTGCCAGCAAAAACAGCCCGAACACTGAAGCTTTCTTT. Translated: CASKNSPNTEAFF.

V is TRBV5-5 and J is TRBJ2-3, with D unresolved. With 1 base removed from V and 0 bases from J, the gap between germline ends came to 6 bases. The CDR3 is 14 residues long. The germline gives CDR1 SGHKS, CDR2 YYEKEE (reference sequence). The CDR3 region is CASSLSPSTDTQYF. CDR3 in DNA: TGTGCCAGCAGCTTGTCCCCAAGCACAGATACGCAGTATTTT.

V usage is TRBV6-5 and J usage is TRBJ1-1; D is undetermined. V lost 0 bases to trimming and J lost 2 bases, with 10 bases between them. In germline, CDR1 is MNHEY, CDR2 SVGAGI. The CDR3 totals 15 residues. The CDR3 nucleotides are TGTGCCAGCAGTTACTCAGGGCGGGGAAACACTGAAGCTTTCTTT. Its translation is CASSYSGRGNTEAFF.

This clone appeared once. This sequence joins TRBV7-9 and TRBJ1-2; the D is unclear. In germline, CDR1 is SEHNR, CDR2 FQNEAQ (reference sequence). This CDR3 comprises 16 residues. V lost 1 base, J lost 0 bases, and 12 bases lay in between. The CDR3 DNA is TGTGCCAGCAGCTTAGAACAGCATACGGCTAACTATGGCTACACCTTC. This codes for CASSLEQHTANYGYTF.

The rearrangement joins TRBV11-3 to TRBJ1-5, with a weak D call TRBD1 (6 bases). The CDR3 length is 16 residues. Trimming removed 1 base at V and 0 bases at J, with 10 bases between. The germline V gene has CDR1 SGHNT and CDR2 YENEEA. The CDR3 nucleotides read TGTGCCAGCAGCTTAGTTGGACAGTTTAGCAATCAGCCCCAGCATTTT. This sequence encodes CASSLVGQFSNQPQHF. The full variable domain, its missing parts supplied by reference TRBV11-3 and TRBJ1-5, is EAGVVQSPRYKIIEKKQPVAFWCNPISGHNTLYWYLQNLGQGPELLIRYENEEAVDDSQLPKDRFSAERLKGVDSTLKIQPAELGDSAVYLCASSLVGQFSNQPQHFGDGTRLSIL.

The V call is TRBV15, the J call TRBJ2-2; tentative D call: TRBD2 (5 bases). Germline V gives CDR1 LNHNV, CDR2 YYDKDF (reference sequence). Trimming left V 1 base short and J 5 bases short, with 11 bases between. CDR3 length: 15 residues. The CDR3 loop reads CATSRAREPTGELFF. DNA for the CDR3: TGTGCCACCAGCAGAGCAAGGGAGCCGACCGGGGAGCTGTTTTTT.

Regarding this clone: The sample carries other DNA sequences with the same CDR3. The V and J genes are TRBV19 and TRBJ1-2, with TRBD1 matching 10 bases. The V and J ends lost 7 bases and 2 bases, in that order; junction bases with no gene match: 4. Germline V gene sequence: CDR1 LNHDA, CDR2 SQIVND (reference sequence). This CDR3 has 14 amino acids. The CDR3 region has the DNA TGTGCCAGTATGAGGGGACAGGGGAACTATGGCTACACCTTC. Translation gives CASMRGQGNYGYTF. The whole variable domain, remainder taken from reference TRBV19 and TRBJ1-2, is DGGITQSPKYLFRKEGQNVTLSCEQNLNHDAMYWYRQDPGQGLRLIYYSQIVNDFQKGDIAEGYSVSREKKESFPLTVTSAQKNPTAFYLCASMRGQGNYGYTFGSGTRLTVV.

The table lists this clone with a count of one. V is TRBV20-1 and J is TRBJ1-1; unclear D gene. Germline lookup yields CDR1 DFQATT and CDR2 SNEGSKA (reference sequence). V was shortened by 3 bases and J by 0 bases, with 8 bases between the two germline ends. The CDR3 covers 13 residues. The CDR3 DNA sequence: TGCAGTGCTAGTGGGCCGCTGAACACTGAAGCTTTCTTT. Encoded protein: CSASGPLNTEAFF.

This chain uses TRBV7-8 with TRBJ1-5; D unresolved. This CDR3 is built from 15 residues. Germline V lookup: CDR1 SGHVS, CDR2 FQNEAQ. Trimming pared 1 base from V and 3 bases from J, leaving 10 bases between. The CDR3 DNA reads TGTGCCAGCAGCTTAGGGTCAGGTTCCAATCAGCCCCAGCATTTT. It encodes CASSLGSGSNQPQHF.

The V gene is TRBV5-1, the J gene TRBJ1-4, with D possibly being TRBD1 (6 bases). The V end was cut by 7 bases, the J end by 7 bases, with 14 bases between. The germline CDR1 and CDR2 sequences are SGHRS and YFSETQ. The CDR3 sequence is 13 residues long. The CDR3: CASSAGAREKLFF. The CDR3 nucleotides read TGCGCCAGCTCCGCAGGGGCGCGTGAAAAACTGTTTTTT. Full variable domain (rest looked up from reference TRBV5-1 and TRBJ1-4): KAGVTQTPRYLIKTRGQQVTLSCSPISGHRSVSWYQQTPGQGLQFLFEYFSETQRNKGNFPGRFSGRQFSNSRSEMNVSTLELGDSALYLCASSAGAREKLFFGSGTQLSVL.

Worth noting for this clone: This sample includes further DNA sequences coding for the same CDR3. The V and J genes are TRBV27 and TRBJ1-2, with D possibly TRBD1 on 5 matching bases. The CDR3 has 13 amino acids. The V gene lost 3 bases and the J gene lost 2 bases, with 7 bases spanning the gap. From germline, CDR1 is MNHEY and CDR2 SMNVEV (reference sequence). CDR3 loop: CASSFGANYGYTF. Written as DNA, the CDR3 is TGTGCCAGCAGTTTTGGGGCGAACTATGGCTACACCTTC.

This clone was found a few times. The chain links TRBV18 to TRBJ2-7, with 11 bases aligning to TRBD1. The CDR3 covers 15 residues. V lost 3 bases, J lost 5 bases, and 6 bases stayed unmatched. The germline V gene encodes CDR1 KGHSH and CDR2 LQKENI. For the CDR3, the DNA is TGTGCCAGCTCACCGAGGGACAGGGGGTCTGACGAGCAGTACTTC. It specifies CASSPRDRGSDEQYF.

Written as DNA, the CDR3 is TGTGCCTGGTGTCGACAGGGGGGGACTGAAGCTTTCTTT. This codes for CAWCRQGGTEAFF. J is TRBJ1-1 and V is TRBV30, with TRBD1 matching 9 bases. V lost 5 bases and J lost 5; bases outside the gene matches: 6. The CDR3 is made up of 13 amino acids. Germline-derived CDR1 and CDR2 are GTSNPN and SVGIG (reference sequence).

The chain is built from TRBV3-1 (or the pseudogene TRBV3-2) and TRBJ2-5, with TRBD2 as a possible D gene (6 bases). The CDR3 runs 14 residues. Germline values: CDR1 LGHDT, CDR2 YNNKEL (reference sequence). Trimming removed 4 bases at V and 4 bases at J, with 13 bases between. CDR3 in amino acids: CASSRGGAPETQYF. CDR3 bases: TGTGCCAGCAGCCGCGGCGGGGCGCCAGAGACCCAGTACTTC.

The V call is TRBV5-5, the J call TRBJ1-2; the match to TRBD1 covers 8 bases. Germline-derived CDR1 and CDR2 are SGHKS and YYEKEE (reference sequence). The junction had 5 bases not matched to a gene; V was cut back by 0 bases and J by 7 bases. This CDR3 comprises 14 residues. DNA of the CDR3: TGTGCCAGCAGCTTGGACAGGGGGAATTTTGGCTACACCTTC. Its protein product is CASSLDRGNFGYTF. The full variable domain, its missing parts supplied by reference TRBV5-5 and TRBJ1-2, is DAGVTQSPTHLIKTRGQQVTLRCSPISGHKSVSWYQQVLGQGPQFIFQYYEKEERGRGNFPDRFSARQFPNYSSELNVNALLLGDSALYLCASSLDRGNFGYTFGSGTRLTVV.

Comments on this clone: Additional DNA sequences in this sample encode the identical CDR3. V usage is TRBV3-1 (or the pseudogene TRBV3-2) and J usage is TRBJ1-2, with 9 bases identical to TRBD1. There are 13 residues in the CDR3. CDR1 and CDR2 (germline): LGHDT, YNNKEL (reference sequence). With V trimmed by 4 bases and J by 6 bases, 3 bases remained unmatched. This chain's CDR3 is CASSLGQGNGYTF. In nucleotides, the CDR3 is TGTGCCAGCAGCCTAGGACAGGGGAATGGCTACACCTTC.

The genes are TRBV19 and TRBJ1-2; 12 positions agree with TRBD1. V dropped 8 bases and J dropped 4; count of bases not matched to a gene: 8. The length of the CDR3 is 15 residues. Looked up from germline, CDR1 is LNHDA and CDR2 is SQIVND (reference sequence). The CDR3 DNA is TGTGCCAGTGCGGGGACAGGGGGCCGGGGCTATGGCTACACCTTC. The encoded protein is CASAGTGGRGYGYTF.

CDR3 in amino acids: CASSSYRGSYEQYF. The CDR3 DNA follows: TGTGCCAGCAGTTCGTACAGGGGGTCCTACGAGCAGTACTTC. The rearrangement uses TRBV6-1 and TRBJ2-7; TRBD1 aligns across 8 bases. The CDR3 runs 14 residues. Germline V gives CDR1 MNHNS, CDR2 SASEGT. The V segment lost 5 bases and the J segment 1 base; nucleotides outside the gene matches: 4.